This is a list of T cell receptor beta chains from one sample in a study of early T cells in non-severe SARS-CoV-2 infection. TCRdb re-analysed the 5' RACE reads in MiXCR, keeping a single row per CDR3 protein. There are some 87,000 distinct CDR3 sequences in the sample; over 10% occur only once, and 0.95% to 1.3% lies in the top ten. The sample consisted of whole blood. These TCRs come from an adult who was a healthcare worker with PCR-confirmed SARS-CoV-2 infection or an uninfected control (not recorded which). Each CDR3 is given with its conserved first and last residue. The D gene is left open where the match is weak. Clone size is not always given. Where it is, it says once, few, many or a class for expanded clones.

J gene: TRBJ1-5
D gene: .
clone size: many
V gene: TRBV2
CDR3 DNA: TGTGCCAGCACCCTCTCGGGGGTCCCGAATCAGCCCCAGCATTTT
CDR3 protein: CASTLSGVPNQPQHF

J gene: TRBJ2-2
D gene: .
clone size: many
V gene: TRBV29-1
CDR3 DNA: TGCAGCGGTAGCGGCACCGGGGAGCTGTTTTTT
CDR3 protein: CSGSGTGELFF

J gene: TRBJ2-5
D gene: TRBD1
clone size: many
V gene: TRBV20-1
CDR3 DNA: TGCAGTGCTAGAGCCGGGACAGCCCAAGAGACCCAGTACTTC
CDR3 protein: CSARAGTAQETQYF

J gene: TRBJ1-2
D gene: .
clone size: many
V gene: TRBV24-1
CDR3 DNA: TGTGCCACTTCCGTGACAGATGGCTATGGCTACACCTTC
CDR3 protein: CATSVTDGYGYTF

J gene: TRBJ2-5
D gene: .
clone size: few
V gene: TRBV29-1
CDR3 DNA: TGCAGCGTTGAAGGGCAGTCGGAGACCCAGTACTTC
CDR3 protein: CSVEGQSETQYF

J gene: TRBJ2-7
D gene: TRBD1
clone size: .
V gene: TRBV28
CDR3 DNA: TGTGCCAGCAGTTTAACAGGGGAACGGTTCGAGCAGTACTTC
CDR3 protein: CASSLTGERFEQYF

J gene: TRBJ1-6
D gene: TRBD1
clone size: few
V gene: TRBV9
CDR3 DNA: TGTGCCAGCAGCGGGACAGGGGAAGGTTCACCCCTCCACTTT
CDR3 protein: CASSGTGEGSPLHF

J gene: TRBJ1-2
D gene: .
clone size: .
V gene: TRBV6-5
CDR3 DNA: TGTGCCAGCAGTCGAAGACAGGCACCCTATGGCTACACCTTC
CDR3 protein: CASSRRQAPYGYTF

J gene: TRBJ1-1
D gene: .
clone size: few
V gene: TRBV2
CDR3 DNA: TGTGCCAGCAGTGTCCACCGGGGCACTGAAGCTTTCTTT
CDR3 protein: CASSVHRGTEAFF

J gene: TRBJ2-4
D gene: .
clone size: .
V gene: TRBV7-8
CDR3 DNA: TGTGCCAGCAGCTTGGATGGGGGACGTGGAAACATTCAGTACTTC
CDR3 protein: CASSLDGGRGNIQYF

J gene: TRBJ2-3
D gene: TRBD1
clone size: few
V gene: TRBV6-2/TRBV6-3
CDR3 DNA: TGTGCCAGCAGTTACTCGGACAGGGGAGATACGCAGTATTTT
CDR3 protein: CASSYSDRGDTQYF

J gene: TRBJ2-1
D gene: TRBD1
clone size: once
V gene: TRBV7-9
CDR3 DNA: TGTGCCAGCAGCTTAAGGTCAGGGGGCTACGATGAGCAGTTCTTC
CDR3 protein: CASSLRSGGYDEQFF

J gene: TRBJ2-3
D gene: TRBD2
clone size: .
V gene: TRBV7-9
CDR3 DNA: TGTGCCAGCAGCCCCACATCTAGCGGGTGGGCAGATACGCAGTATTTT
CDR3 protein: CASSPTSSGWADTQYF

J gene: TRBJ2-1
D gene: TRBD2
clone size: few
V gene: TRBV6-5
CDR3 DNA: TGTGCCAGCAGTCTTCTAGCGGGGGGATCCTACAATGAGCAGTTCTTC
CDR3 protein: CASSLLAGGSYNEQFF

J gene: TRBJ2-4
D gene: .
clone size: .
V gene: TRBV7-2
CDR3 DNA: TGTGCCAGCAGCCCCAGCCGAGCCAAAAACATTCAGTACTTC
CDR3 protein: CASSPSRAKNIQYF

J gene: TRBJ1-2
D gene: .
clone size: many
V gene: TRBV6-5
CDR3 DNA: TGTGCCGCACAGGAGCCCAACTATGGCTACACCTTC
CDR3 protein: CAAQEPNYGYTF

J gene: TRBJ2-7
D gene: TRBD2
clone size: .
V gene: TRBV20-1
CDR3 DNA: TGCAGGATAACTAGCGGGGGCCACACCTACGAGCAGTACTTC
CDR3 protein: CRITSGGHTYEQYF

J gene: TRBJ1-1
D gene: TRBD1
clone size: few
V gene: TRBV6-1
CDR3 DNA: TGTGCCAGCAGTCCGGACAGGGGCTTTCCTATGAACACTGAAGCTTTCTTT
CDR3 protein: CASSPDRGFPMNTEAFF

J gene: TRBJ2-5
D gene: .
clone size: many
V gene: TRBV29-1
CDR3 DNA: TGCAGCGTTTCCAGAAGCAAAGAGACCCAGTACTTC
CDR3 protein: CSVSRSKETQYF

J gene: TRBJ2-7
D gene: .
clone size: many
V gene: TRBV13
CDR3 DNA: TGTGCCAGCAGCTCCGACAGGCCCCCCTACGAGCAGTACTTC
CDR3 protein: CASSSDRPPYEQYF

J gene: TRBJ2-1
D gene: .
clone size: many
V gene: TRBV6-2/TRBV6-3
CDR3 DNA: TGTGCCAGCAGTCACACTCATAATGAGCAGTTCTTC
CDR3 protein: CASSHTHNEQFF

J gene: TRBJ2-7
D gene: TRBD1
clone size: .
V gene: TRBV7-2
CDR3 DNA: TGTGCCAGCAGCTCCTCAGGGGGCTACGAGCAGTACTTC
CDR3 protein: CASSSSGGYEQYF

J gene: TRBJ2-3
D gene: .
clone size: few
V gene: TRBV29-1
CDR3 DNA: TGCAGCGGACGGGGCCCTGGGGATACGCAGTATTTT
CDR3 protein: CSGRGPGDTQYF

J gene: TRBJ2-7
D gene: .
clone size: .
V gene: TRBV13
CDR3 DNA: TGTGCCAGCAGCTTTGTCGCTCTAGGGGCAGACTCCTACGAGCAGTACTTC
CDR3 protein: CASSFVALGADSYEQYF

J gene: TRBJ2-1
D gene: .
clone size: many
V gene: TRBV21-1
CDR3 DNA: TGTGCCAGCAGCAAAGCGCGAGACAGGGGGATCTATGAGCAGTTCTTC
CDR3 protein: CASSKARDRGIYEQFF

J gene: TRBJ2-7
D gene: TRBD2
clone size: once
V gene: TRBV2
CDR3 DNA: TGTGCCAGCACCCGGCTTGGGGGGGACTTCTCCTACGAGCGGTACTTC
CDR3 protein: CASTRLGGDFSYERYF

J gene: TRBJ2-3
D gene: TRBD2
clone size: .
V gene: TRBV19
CDR3 DNA: TGTGCCAGTACCCCGCGGGGGGTCGGCACAGATACGCAGTATTTT
CDR3 protein: CASTPRGVGTDTQYF

J gene: TRBJ1-2
D gene: .
clone size: many
V gene: TRBV14
CDR3 DNA: TGTGCCAGCAGCCGGAACACCTTTGGAGGCTACACCTTC
CDR3 protein: CASSRNTFGGYTF

J gene: TRBJ2-7
D gene: .
clone size: many
V gene: TRBV12-3/TRBV12-4
CDR3 DNA: TGTGCCAGCAGTCCGGACAGCAAATACGAGCAGTACTTC
CDR3 protein: CASSPDSKYEQYF

J gene: TRBJ2-5
D gene: .
clone size: .
V gene: TRBV7-6
CDR3 DNA: TGTGTCAGCAGCCCCTTTTGGCAGCAAGAGACCCAGTACTTC
CDR3 protein: CVSSPFWQQETQYF

J gene: TRBJ2-7
D gene: .
clone size: .
V gene: TRBV4-2
CDR3 DNA: TGTGCCAGCAGCCAAGGCGAGGGGGGGTCCTACGAGCAGTACTTC
CDR3 protein: CASSQGEGGSYEQYF

J gene: TRBJ1-2
D gene: TRBD1
clone size: few
V gene: TRBV2
CDR3 DNA: TGTGCCAGCACCTTGACAGGGAGCGCGGGCGGCTACACCTTC
CDR3 protein: CASTLTGSAGGYTF

J gene: TRBJ1-2
D gene: .
clone size: many
V gene: TRBV6-5
CDR3 DNA: TGTGCCAGCAGGTCTGGGATACAGTCATTAACTTCTGACTATGGCTACACCTTC
CDR3 protein: CASRSGIQSLTSDYGYTF

J gene: TRBJ2-7
D gene: .
clone size: few
V gene: TRBV29-1
CDR3 DNA: TGCAGCGTGGGTTGGCCCGAGCAGTACTTC
CDR3 protein: CSVGWPEQYF

J gene: TRBJ2-3
D gene: .
clone size: .
V gene: TRBV19
CDR3 DNA: TGTGCCAGTAGAGGGATTTCCACAGATACGCAGTATTTT
CDR3 protein: CASRGISTDTQYF

J gene: TRBJ1-1
D gene: .
clone size: few
V gene: TRBV7-8
CDR3 DNA: TGTGCCAGCATCCCTACCCGGGGGCAGGTGAACACTGAAGCTTTCTTT
CDR3 protein: CASIPTRGQVNTEAFF

J gene: TRBJ2-5
D gene: TRBD1
clone size: many
V gene: TRBV11-2
CDR3 DNA: TGTGCCAGCAGCCGGACTCGACAGGGAAAGACCCAGTACTTC
CDR3 protein: CASSRTRQGKTQYF

J gene: TRBJ1-1
D gene: .
clone size: .
V gene: TRBV29-1
CDR3 DNA: TGCAGCGTAGATAGATGGGCTTTCTTT
CDR3 protein: CSVDRWAFF

J gene: TRBJ1-1
D gene: .
clone size: few
V gene: TRBV5-1
CDR3 DNA: TGCGCCAGCAGCTTGGGGGATTTGAACACTGAAGCTTTCTTT
CDR3 protein: CASSLGDLNTEAFF

J gene: TRBJ2-5
D gene: .
clone size: few
V gene: TRBV12-3/TRBV12-4
CDR3 DNA: TGTGCCAGCAGTTTAACAGGCGCAGAAGGGACCCAGTACTTC
CDR3 protein: CASSLTGAEGTQYF

J gene: TRBJ1-3
D gene: .
clone size: .
V gene: TRBV7-8
CDR3 DNA: TGTGCCAGCAGCCCCGGACTTATCTCTGGAAACACCATATATTTT
CDR3 protein: CASSPGLISGNTIYF

J gene: TRBJ2-7
D gene: .
clone size: many
V gene: TRBV12-3/TRBV12-4
CDR3 DNA: TGTGCCAGATGGGGCTGGGGGGAGTTATCCTACTACGAGCAGTACTTC
CDR3 protein: CARWGWGELSYYEQYF

J gene: TRBJ1-1
D gene: TRBD1
clone size: .
V gene: TRBV27
CDR3 DNA: TGTGCCAGCAGTCTCCGGGACAGGGGTTACACTGAAGCTTTCTTT
CDR3 protein: CASSLRDRGYTEAFF

J gene: TRBJ1-6
D gene: .
clone size: .
V gene: TRBV15
CDR3 DNA: TGTGCCACCAGCAGAGAAAGGGTCGGCTCACCCCTCCACTTT
CDR3 protein: CATSRERVGSPLHF

J gene: TRBJ2-5
D gene: .
clone size: many
V gene: TRBV18
CDR3 DNA: TGTGCCAGCTCACCACGAGAAGACCCCGAGACCCAGTACTTC
CDR3 protein: CASSPREDPETQYF

J gene: TRBJ2-3
D gene: TRBD1
clone size: many
V gene: TRBV18
CDR3 DNA: TGTGCCAGCTCACCCACCGGGACAGGGGGCTGGGATACGCAGTATTTT
CDR3 protein: CASSPTGTGGWDTQYF

J gene: TRBJ1-2
D gene: TRBD1
clone size: many
V gene: TRBV11-2
CDR3 DNA: TGTGCCAGCAGCTCCGAGGCCTTGGGGACAGGGCACTATGGCTACACCTTC
CDR3 protein: CASSSEALGTGHYGYTF

J gene: TRBJ2-3
D gene: .
clone size: few
V gene: TRBV7-2
CDR3 DNA: TGTGCCAGCAGCGAGCTTGGAGCGGCTAGCACAGATACGCAGTATTTT
CDR3 protein: CASSELGAASTDTQYF

J gene: TRBJ2-2
D gene: .
clone size: few
V gene: TRBV28
CDR3 DNA: TGTGCCAGCAGAATGGTGGGGGTCGAGACCGGGGAGCTGTTTTTT
CDR3 protein: CASRMVGVETGELFF

J gene: TRBJ1-1
D gene: .
clone size: .
V gene: TRBV14
CDR3 DNA: TGTGCCAGCAGCCAGATAACAGGTTGGGAGACTGAAGCTTTCTTT
CDR3 protein: CASSQITGWETEAFF